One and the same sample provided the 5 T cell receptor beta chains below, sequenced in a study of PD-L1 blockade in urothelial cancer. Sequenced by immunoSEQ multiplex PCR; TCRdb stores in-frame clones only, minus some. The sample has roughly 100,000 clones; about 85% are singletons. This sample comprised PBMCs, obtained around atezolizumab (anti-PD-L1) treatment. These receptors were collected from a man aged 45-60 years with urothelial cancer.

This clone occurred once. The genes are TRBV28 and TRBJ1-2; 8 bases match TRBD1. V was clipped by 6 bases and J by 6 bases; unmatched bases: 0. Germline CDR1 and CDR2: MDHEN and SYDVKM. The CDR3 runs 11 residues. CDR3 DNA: TGTGCCAGCAGGACAGGGGATGGCTACACCTTC. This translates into CASRTGDGYTF.

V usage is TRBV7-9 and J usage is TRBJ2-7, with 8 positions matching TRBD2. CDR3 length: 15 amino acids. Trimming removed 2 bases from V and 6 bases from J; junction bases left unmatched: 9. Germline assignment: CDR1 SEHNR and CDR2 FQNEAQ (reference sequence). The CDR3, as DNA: TGTGCCAGCAGCTTAATGTATGGTAGCGGGACCGAGCAGTACTTC. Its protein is CASSLMYGSGTEQYF.

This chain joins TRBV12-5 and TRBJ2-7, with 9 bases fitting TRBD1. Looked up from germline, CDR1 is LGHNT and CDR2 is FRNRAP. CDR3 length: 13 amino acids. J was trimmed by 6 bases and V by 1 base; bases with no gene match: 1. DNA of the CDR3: TGTGCTAGTGGTTTGGGACAGGGGGGCGAGCAGTACTTC. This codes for CASGLGQGGEQYF. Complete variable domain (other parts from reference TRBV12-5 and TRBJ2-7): DARVTQTPRHKVTEMGQEVTMRCQPILGHNTVFWYRQTMMQGLELLAYFRNRAPLDDSGMPKDRFSAEMPDATLATLKIQPSEPRDSAVYFCASGLGQGGEQYFGPGTRLTVT.

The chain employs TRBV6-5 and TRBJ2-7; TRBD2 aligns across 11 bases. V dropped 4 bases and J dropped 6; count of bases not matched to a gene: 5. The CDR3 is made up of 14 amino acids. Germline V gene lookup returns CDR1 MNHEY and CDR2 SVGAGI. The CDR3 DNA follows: TGTGCCAGCAGTTCCCCGGGACTAGCGGCCGAGCAGTACTTC. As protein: CASSSPGLAAEQYF.

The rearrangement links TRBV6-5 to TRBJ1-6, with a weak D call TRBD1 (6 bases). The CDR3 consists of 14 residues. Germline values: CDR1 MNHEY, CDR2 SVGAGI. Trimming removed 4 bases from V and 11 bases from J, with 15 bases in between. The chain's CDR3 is CASSSRHEGAPLHF. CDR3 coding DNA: TGTGCCAGCAGTTCCCGTCACGAGGGGGCACCCCTCCACTTT.